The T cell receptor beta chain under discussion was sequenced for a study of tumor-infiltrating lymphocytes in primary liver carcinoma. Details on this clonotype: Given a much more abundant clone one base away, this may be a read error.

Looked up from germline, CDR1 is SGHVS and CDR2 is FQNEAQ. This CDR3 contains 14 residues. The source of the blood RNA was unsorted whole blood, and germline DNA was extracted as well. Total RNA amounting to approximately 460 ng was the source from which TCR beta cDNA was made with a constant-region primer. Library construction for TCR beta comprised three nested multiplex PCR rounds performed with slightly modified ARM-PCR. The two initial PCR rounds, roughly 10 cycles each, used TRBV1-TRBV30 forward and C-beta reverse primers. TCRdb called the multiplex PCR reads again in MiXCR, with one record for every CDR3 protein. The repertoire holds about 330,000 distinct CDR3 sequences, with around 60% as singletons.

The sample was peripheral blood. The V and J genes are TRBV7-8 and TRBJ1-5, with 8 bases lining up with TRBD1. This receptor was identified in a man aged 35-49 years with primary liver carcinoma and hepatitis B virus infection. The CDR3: CAGSLGQGGQPQHF. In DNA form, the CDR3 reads TGTGCCGGCAGCTTAGGACAGGGTGGACAGCCCCAGCATTTT. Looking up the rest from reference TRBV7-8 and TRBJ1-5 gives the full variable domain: GAGVSQSPRYKVAKRGQDVALRCDPISGHVSLFWYQQALGQGPEFLTYFQNEAQLDKSGLPSDRFFAERPEGSVSTLKIQRTQQEDSAVYLCAGSLGQGGQPQHFGDGTRLSIL.